A single sample gave rise to the 6 T cell receptor beta chains below, sequenced in a study of blood T cells in healthy people across ages (dated by TCRdb to between 2014 and 2017). The library relied on 5' RACE. Reads for this sample came from an Illumina HiSeq 2500. A second PCR of roughly 7 to 11 cycles was performed with a sample-barcoded 5' primer and a J-beta primer mix. The public sequencing data were trimmed at Q25 with fastp and processed into clonotypes with MiXCR by TCRdb, which kept only in-frame beta chains. CDR3 protein duplicates are merged, each entry listing the most common genes and DNA. The sample records under 2,000,000 distinct CDR3 sequences, roughly 52% of which are singletons. Clones ranked in the top ten supply over 2% of the sample. The source material was blood. The source of these receptors is a woman aged 35 to 49 in good health.

V is TRBV20-1 and J is TRBJ1-5; 8 nucleotides agree with TRBD1. The CDR3 is 12 residues long. The germline V gene encodes CDR1 DFQATT and CDR2 SNEGSKA (reference sequence). V was clipped by 6 bases and J by 7 bases; unmatched bases: 5. CDR3 in amino acids: CSALDRVQPQHF. CDR3 in DNA: TGCAGTGCCCTGGACAGGGTACAGCCCCAGCATTTT.

This clonotype has a handful of counts. The CDR3 loop is CASSPHGGRTDTQYF. CDR3 nucleotides: TGTGCCAGCAGCCCTCACGGAGGTAGGACAGATACGCAGTATTTT. The chain uses TRBV14 and TRBJ2-3; D perhaps matches TRBD2 (5 bases). CDR3 length: 15 amino acids. CDR1 and CDR2 from the germline V gene are SGHDN and FVKESK. The V and J ends lost 4 bases and 3 bases respectively, with 14 bases between them.

This clonotype was seen once. The V gene is TRBV14, the J gene TRBJ2-3, with 7 bases that match TRBD2. This CDR3 comprises 14 residues. After removal of 4 bases from V and 2 bases from J, the junction contained 3 bases not matched to a gene. The germline V gene has CDR1 SGHDN and CDR2 FVKESK. The CDR3 DNA sequence: TGTGCCAGCAGCCGAAGGGACTACACAGATACGCAGTATTTT. Protein sequence: CASSRRDYTDTQYF.

This clonotype has ten or more counts. The chain links TRBV4-3 to TRBJ2-1; TRBD1 matches 9 bases. The germline V gene has CDR1 LGHNA and CDR2 YSLEER. Trimming removed 4 bases from V and 8 bases from J; junction bases left unmatched: 0. This CDR3 region has 12 residues. The CDR3 DNA sequence: TGCGCCAGCAGCCGGACAGGGGATGAGCAGTTCTTC. Encoded protein: CASSRTGDEQFF.

The rearrangement links TRBV4-2 to TRBJ1-4; D remains unclear. The CDR3 runs to 15 residues. Germline CDR1 and CDR2: LGHNA and YNFKEQ. V lost 0 bases and J 0 bases, leaving 5 bases between the germline ends. The DNA of the CDR3 is TGTGCCAGCAGCCAAGAGGCATCAACTAATGAAAAACTGTTTTTT. Translated, it gives CASSQEASTNEKLFF.

There are a few counts of this clonotype. The chain carries TRBV20-1 and TRBJ2-7, with 7 bases matching TRBD1. CDR1 and CDR2 from the germline V gene are DFQATT and SNEGSKA (reference sequence). The trim removed 6 bases at V and 5 bases at J, leaving 16 bases unmatched. CDR3 length: 15 amino acids. CDR3 loop: CSARLPQGKFHEQYF. CDR3 nucleotide sequence: TGCAGTGCCCGCCTCCCACAGGGGAAATTCCACGAGCAGTACTTC.